Presented here are 14 T cell receptor beta chains from one specimen sequenced in a study of cytomegalovirus exposure and HLA in healthy donors (dated by TCRdb to about 2017). The protocol used for the library was the immunoSEQ multiplex PCR assay. TCRdb provides this immuneACCESS table in a form limited to in-frame rearrangements. Some clones are lacking; in checked studies, under half of them reflect an unresolved V gene, and why the rest are absent is not known. The sample profile shows around 95,000 clones; around 85% of them were found once. Jointly, the top ten make up roughly 20% of the sample. Sequencing was performed on PBMCs. These receptors were taken from a man aged 18 to 29 in good health and CMV-seropositive.

V and J are TRBV27 and TRBJ2-6; possible D gene TRBD1, 6 bases. Trimming left V 4 bases short and J 0 bases short, with 7 bases between. The CDR3 runs 15 residues. Looked up from germline, CDR1 is MNHEY and CDR2 is SMNVEV (reference sequence). CDR3 in DNA: TGTGCCAGCAGTTCGGGACACTCTGGGGCCAACGTCCTGACTTTC. It translates to CASSSGHSGANVLTF.

The J gene is TRBJ1-2, the V gene TRBV6-5, with 9 positions matching TRBD1. Germline CDR1 reads MNHEY; CDR2 reads SVGAGI. CDR3 length: 13 amino acids. V shed 6 bases and J 7 bases; nucleotides not matched to a gene: 6. This CDR3 is CASSLGQGPGYTF. The DNA for the CDR3 is TGTGCCAGCAGCCTAGGACAGGGGCCTGGCTACACCTTC.

The rearrangement links TRBV5-1 to TRBJ1-3; 7 nucleotides align to TRBD1. Germline trimming cut 4 bases from V and 5 bases from J; bases unmatched to any gene: 3. This CDR3 is built from 13 residues. Per the germline V gene, CDR1 is SGHRS and CDR2 is YFSETQ. The CDR3 sequence is CASSRDSRNTIYF. CDR3 in DNA: TGCGCCAGCAGCCGGGACAGCAGAAACACCATATATTTT.

This CDR3 is CAWQLGSASLEETQYF. In nucleotides, the CDR3 is TGTGCCTGGCAACTTGGGTCTGCGTCACTAGAAGAGACCCAGTACTTC. J is TRBJ2-5 and V is TRBV30; D perhaps matches TRBD2 (5 bases). The CDR3 covers 16 residues. V gave up 5 bases and J gave up 3 bases, with 22 bases separating them. The germline V gene encodes CDR1 GTSNPN and CDR2 SVGIG (reference sequence).

The chain uses TRBV15 and TRBJ2-1; 10 bases line up with TRBD2. J gave up 8 bases and V 4 bases, and 8 bases lay outside the gene matches. Per germline, CDR1 LNHNV and CDR2 YYDKDF (reference sequence). This CDR3 has 15 amino acids. Here the CDR3 DNA reads TGTGCCACCAGCATTAGGGCGGGGACTAGCGATGAGCAGTTCTTC. The encoded protein is CATSIRAGTSDEQFF. Based on the CDR3 plus reference TRBV15 and TRBJ2-1, the full variable domain is DAMVIQNPRYQVTQFGKPVTLSCSQTLNHNVMYWYQQKSSQAPKLLFHYYDKDFNNEADTPDNFQSRRPNTSFCFLDIRSPGLGDTAMYLCATSIRAGTSDEQFFGPGTRLTVL.

This chain joins TRBV29-1 and TRBJ2-1, with D unresolved. Germline CDR1 SQVTM, CDR2 ANQGSEA. CDR3 length: 14 amino acids. The ends were cut back, 6 bases at V and 0 bases at J, with 12 bases in the middle. The CDR3: CSVKVQSSYNEQFF. The DNA of the CDR3 is TGCAGCGTCAAGGTACAGAGCTCCTACAATGAGCAGTTCTTC.

A single count supports this clone. The rearrangement uses TRBV30 and TRBJ1-1, with 8 positions matching TRBD1. CDR1 GTSNPN and CDR2 SVGIG come from the germline V gene (reference sequence). J gave up 0 bases and V 2 bases, and 17 bases lay outside the gene matches. The CDR3 length is 19 residues. In DNA form, the CDR3 reads TGTGCCTGGAGTACCCTCCGAGACAGGGGAATTACCTTGAACACTGAAGCTTTCTTT. Its protein product is CAWSTLRDRGITLNTEAFF. The full variable domain, its missing parts supplied by reference TRBV30 and TRBJ1-1, is SQTIHQWPATLVQPVGSPLSLECTVEGTSNPNLYWYRQAAGRGLQLLFYSVGIGQISSEVPQNLSASRPQDRQFILSSKKLLLSDSGFYLCAWSTLRDRGITLNTEAFFGQGTRLTVV.

The V gene is TRBV15, the J gene TRBJ2-2; D is possibly TRBD1 (6 bases). Germline V lookup: CDR1 LNHNV, CDR2 YYDKDF (reference sequence). V gave up 1 base and J gave up 3 bases, with 12 bases separating them. This CDR3 contains 16 residues. CDR3 sequence: CATSRARGHDTGELFF. Here the CDR3 DNA reads TGTGCCACCAGCAGAGCGAGGGGACACGACACCGGGGAGCTGTTTTTT.

This chain links TRBV11-3 with TRBJ1-5, with D perhaps TRBD1 (5 bases). V lost 1 base and J 4 bases, leaving 11 bases between the germline ends. The CDR3 loop spans 15 amino acids. The germline V gene encodes CDR1 SGHNT and CDR2 YENEEA. DNA of the CDR3: TGTGCCAGCAGCTTAGGGGAGGGGACGAATCAGCCCCAGCATTTT. It is translated as CASSLGEGTNQPQHF.

The V gene is TRBV9, the J gene TRBJ2-2, with TRBD2 as a possible D gene (7 bases). Germline loops: CDR1 SGDLS, CDR2 YYNGEE. The CDR3 runs 17 residues. V was cut by 0 bases and J by 5 bases, with 17 bases left in between. CDR3 in DNA: TGTGCCAGCAGCGTAGCTACGGGGGGCGCGGGGACCGGGGAGCTGTTTTTT. Amino acid sequence: CASSVATGGAGTGELFF.

V and J are TRBV10-2 and TRBJ2-3; D call uncertain. Per germline, CDR1 WSHSY and CDR2 SAAADI. The CDR3 length is 15 residues. V lost 1 base and J 0 bases, leaving 8 bases between the germline ends. The CDR3 spells CASSEFGSSTDTQYF. As DNA, the CDR3 is TGCGCCAGCAGTGAGTTCGGTAGCAGCACAGATACGCAGTATTTT.

V usage is TRBV5-6 and J usage is TRBJ2-7; possible D gene TRBD1, 6 bases. V lost 2 bases and J 3 bases, leaving 9 bases between the germline ends. The CDR3 loop spans 13 amino acids. The V gene's germline CDR1 is SGHDT and CDR2 YYEEEE. In nucleotides, the CDR3 is TGTGCCAGCAGCTTAGGGGGTTACTACGAGCAGTACGTC. Translated, it gives CASSLGGYYEQYV.

The chain joins TRBV7-7 to TRBJ2-2; D possibly corresponds to TRBD1 (6 bases). Per the germline V gene, CDR1 is SSHAT and CDR2 is FNYEAQ (reference sequence). Trimming pared 1 base from V and 5 bases from J, leaving 14 bases between. There are 16 residues in the CDR3. This CDR3 is CASSLEGQGLTGELFF. The CDR3 DNA is TGTGCCAGCAGCTTAGAGGGGCAGGGGTTGACCGGGGAGCTGTTTTTT.

V usage is TRBV5-4 and J usage is TRBJ1-2; D is perhaps TRBD1 (6 bases). CDR3 length: 14 amino acids. The germline V gene has CDR1 SGHNT and CDR2 YYREEE (reference sequence). With 3 bases removed from V and 4 bases from J, the gap between germline ends came to 13 bases. The CDR3 nucleotides are TGTGCCAGCAGCTACGCCGGACAGCTCTATGGCTACACCTTC. This translates into CASSYAGQLYGYTF. Combining the CDR3 with reference TRBV5-4 and TRBJ1-2 gives the whole variable domain ETGVTQSPTHLIKTRGQQVTLRCSSQSGHNTVSWYQQALGQGPQFIFQYYREEENGRGNFPPRFSGLQFPNYSSELNVNALELDDSALYLCASSYAGQLYGYTFGSGTRLTVV.